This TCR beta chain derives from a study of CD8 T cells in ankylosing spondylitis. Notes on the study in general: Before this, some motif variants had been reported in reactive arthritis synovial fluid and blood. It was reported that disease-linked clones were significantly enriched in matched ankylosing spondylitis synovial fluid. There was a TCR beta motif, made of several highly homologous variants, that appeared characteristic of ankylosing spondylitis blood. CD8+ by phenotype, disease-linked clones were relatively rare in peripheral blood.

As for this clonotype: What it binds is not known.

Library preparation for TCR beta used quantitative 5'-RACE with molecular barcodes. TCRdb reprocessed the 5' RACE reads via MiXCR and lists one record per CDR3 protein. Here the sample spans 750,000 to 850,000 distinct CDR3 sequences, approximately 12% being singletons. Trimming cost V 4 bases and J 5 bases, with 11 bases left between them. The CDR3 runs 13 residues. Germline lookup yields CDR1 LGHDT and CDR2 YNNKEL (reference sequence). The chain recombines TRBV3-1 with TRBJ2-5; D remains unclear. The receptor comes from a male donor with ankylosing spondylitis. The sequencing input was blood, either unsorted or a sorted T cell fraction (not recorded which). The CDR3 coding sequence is TGTGCCAGCAGCCCCCAGGTCCCGGAGACCCAGTACTTC. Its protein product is CASSPQVPETQYF.